The next 28 T cell receptor beta chains were all read from a single sample in a study of OX40 agonist ivuxolimab in advanced cancers. Some clones are missing from TCRdb's copy, which holds only in-frame ones; the method was immunoSEQ multiplex PCR. This sample has 75,000 to 95,000 clones, with about 90% found just once. The source material was CD4+ or CD8+ T cells sorted from blood, sampled in a trial of the OX40 agonist ivuxolimab. All receptors come from an adult with an advanced solid tumor such as melanoma, head and neck, liver or kidney cancer.

A single count supports this clone. V and J are TRBV19 and TRBJ1-1; TRBD1 might be the D (5 bases). This CDR3 spans 12 amino acids. Germline CDR1 reads LNHDA; CDR2 reads SQIVND (reference sequence). V was clipped by 8 bases and J by 7 bases, with 14 bases between them. CDR3 protein: CASGWDRDEAFF. In nucleotides, the CDR3 is TGTGCCAGTGGATGGGACCGAGATGAAGCTTTCTTT.

V gene TRBV5-1 combines with J gene TRBJ2-1; D gene ambiguous. This CDR3 region has 15 residues. CDR1 SGHRS and CDR2 YFSETQ come from the germline V gene. V lost 0 bases and J lost 3, with 10 bases in between. The CDR3 coding sequence is TGCGCCAGCAGCTTGGACGGACCGGGCTACAATGAGCAGTTCTTC. Translation: CASSLDGPGYNEQFF.

The chain combines TRBV6-6 with TRBJ2-4; D might be TRBD1 (5 bases). Germline V gene sequence: CDR1 MNHNY, CDR2 SVGAGI (reference sequence). V lost 2 bases, J lost 0 bases, and 8 bases lay in between. The length of the CDR3 is 15 residues. This CDR3 reads CASSYGALAKNIQYF. The CDR3 bases are TGTGCCAGCAGTTACGGGGCCTTAGCCAAAAACATTCAGTACTTC.

This chain uses TRBV5-1 with TRBJ2-2; 7 nucleotides match TRBD1. The germline V gene has CDR1 SGHRS and CDR2 YFSETQ. This CDR3 has 19 amino acids. V trimming: 2 bases; J trimming: 2 bases; junction bases outside the gene matches: 15. The DNA of the CDR3 is TGCGCCAGCAGCTTCCGGAGTCTCACAGGGGCCGTTAACACCGGGGAGCTGTTTTTT. Its protein product is CASSFRSLTGAVNTGELFF. Filled out from reference TRBV5-1 and TRBJ2-2, the complete variable domain reads KAGVTQTPRYLIKTRGQQVTLSCSPISGHRSVSWYQQTPGQGLQFLFEYFSETQRNKGNFPGRFSGRQFSNSRSEMNVSTLELGDSALYLCASSFRSLTGAVNTGELFFGEGSRLTVL.

The chain links TRBV2 to TRBJ2-1; 9 bases align to TRBD1. The CDR3 is made up of 15 amino acids. Losses at the gene ends were 8 bases for V and 5 bases for J; bases not matched to a gene: 10. CDR1 SNHLY and CDR2 FYNNEI come from the germline V gene. CDR3 amino acids: CASVIDRGFNNEQFF. CDR3 DNA: TGTGCCAGCGTTATAGACAGGGGGTTTAACAATGAGCAGTTCTTC.

The table lists this clone with a count of one. The V and J genes are TRBV6-6 and TRBJ1-1; no firm D call. The CDR3 is 14 residues long. V was cut by 0 bases and J by 1 base, with 6 bases left in between. Germline CDR1 and CDR2: MNHNY and SVGAGI (reference sequence). CDR3: CASSYSGSNTEAFF. DNA for the CDR3: TGTGCCAGCAGTTACTCGGGATCGAACACTGAAGCTTTCTTT.

The chain has TRBV19 and TRBJ1-4; 8 bases map to TRBD1. The germline CDR1 and CDR2 sequences are LNHDA and SQIVND (reference sequence). Trimming took 5 bases from V and 4 from J; bases not matched to a gene: 9. This CDR3 comprises 16 residues. This CDR3 reads CASSPDGTGNNEKLFF. CDR3 DNA: TGTGCCAGTAGTCCTGATGGGACAGGAAATAATGAAAAACTGTTTTTT.

The chain couples TRBV21-1 to TRBJ1-2. TRBV21-1 corresponds to a pseudogene. The CDR3 is 15 residues long. CDR3 bases: TGTGCCAGCAGCAAAGGTGAGGGCGATATATGTGGCTACACCTTC. Protein product: CASSKGEGDICGYTF.

The chain joins TRBV6-5 to TRBJ1-1; D may be TRBD1 (6 bases). The V and J ends lost 6 bases and 1 base respectively, with 9 bases between them. The germline gives CDR1 MNHEY, CDR2 SVGAGI. The CDR3 has 13 amino acids. The CDR3 loop reads CASRGGPNTEAFF. The CDR3 DNA reads as TGTGCCAGCAGGGGGGGGCCGAACACTGAAGCTTTCTTT.

The J gene is TRBJ2-5, the V gene TRBV5-1; 8 bases match TRBD1. With V trimmed by 0 bases and J by 5 bases, 6 bases remained unmatched. CDR3 length equals 15 residues. Germline V gene data show CDR1 as SGHRS and CDR2 as YFSETQ. The CDR3 loop reads CASSLAPGGDETQYF. The CDR3 DNA reads as TGCGCCAGCAGCTTGGCCCCAGGGGGCGATGAGACCCAGTACTTC.

The J gene is TRBJ1-2, the V gene TRBV2, with unresolved D. The CDR3 has 12 amino acids. V was trimmed by 9 bases and J by 4 bases, leaving 12 bases between them. Germline CDR1 SNHLY, CDR2 FYNNEI. The CDR3 DNA reads as TGTGCCAGTTTAGTGGGCGGCTATGGCTACACCTTC. Encoded protein: CASLVGGYGYTF. The full variable domain, its missing parts supplied by reference TRBV2 and TRBJ1-2, is EPEVTQTPSHQVTQMGQEVILRCVPISNHLYFYWYRQILGQKVEFLVSFYNNEISEKSEIFDDQFSVERPDGSNFTLKIRSTKLEDSAMYFCASLVGGYGYTFGSGTRLTVV.

This clone is a singleton in its sample. The chain has TRBV9 and TRBJ1-1; a weak D match, TRBD1 (6 bases). Germline V lookup: CDR1 SGDLS, CDR2 YYNGEE. CDR3 length: 15 residues. Trimming stripped 0 bases from V and 1 base from J, with 10 bases between. The DNA for the CDR3 is TGTGCCAGCAGCGTAGCTCCGGGGGCGAACACTGAAGCTTTCTTT. It is translated as CASSVAPGANTEAFF. The full variable domain, its missing parts supplied by reference TRBV9 and TRBJ1-1, is DSGVTQTPKHLITATGQRVTLRCSPRSGDLSVYWYQQSLDQGLQFLIQYYNGEERAKGNILERFSAQQFPDLHSELNLSSLELGDSALYFCASSVAPGANTEAFFGQGTRLTVV.

The V and J genes are TRBV19 and TRBJ1-3, with no clear D. From germline, CDR1 is LNHDA and CDR2 SQIVND (reference sequence). Trimming took 8 bases from V and 0 from J, leaving 5 bases between them. This CDR3 has 12 residues. Written as DNA, the CDR3 is TGTGCCAGTTCCGGCTCTGGAAACACCATATATTTT. This codes for CASSGSGNTIYF. Drawing the rest from reference TRBV19 and TRBJ1-3, the complete variable domain is DGGITQSPKYLFRKEGQNVTLSCEQNLNHDAMYWYRQDPGQGLRLIYYSQIVNDFQKGDIAEGYSVSREKKESFPLTVTSAQKNPTAFYLCASSGSGNTIYFGEGSWLTVV.

The CDR3 protein is CSVEPRGDTQYF. CDR3 DNA sequence: TGCAGCGTTGAACCCAGGGGCGATACGCAGTATTTT. The genes are TRBV29-1 and TRBJ2-3, with TRBD1 as a possible D gene (6 bases). Germline V gives CDR1 SQVTM, CDR2 ANQGSEA. Trimming shortened V by 2 bases and J by 6 bases, and 9 bases separated the two germline ends. This CDR3 contains 12 residues.

This clone has only one observation. This rearrangement joins TRBV2 to TRBJ1-2; D possibly corresponds to TRBD1 (5 bases). This CDR3 region has 12 residues. The V gene lost 6 bases and the J gene lost 4 bases, with 9 bases spanning the gap. CDR1 and CDR2 (germline): SNHLY, FYNNEI. CDR3 DNA sequence: TGTGCCAGCAGGCTGGGGGTCTATGGCTACACCTTC. Its protein is CASRLGVYGYTF.

J is TRBJ2-1 and V is TRBV5-1; TRBD2 matches 9 bases. This CDR3 spans 18 amino acids. Germline CDR1 reads SGHRS; CDR2 reads YFSETQ. V shed 0 bases, J shed 12 bases, and the junction held 19 bases outside the gene matches. CDR3 sequence (DNA): TGCGCCAGCAGCTTGGCCCGCCGGGGCCCGGCGGGAGGGCGGGTGCAGTTCTTC. Protein: CASSLARRGPAGGRVQFF.

The rearrangement links TRBV11-2 to TRBJ2-7, with 10 bases aligning to TRBD2. This CDR3 comprises 14 residues. V dropped 5 bases and J dropped 3; count of bases not matched to a gene: 4. From germline, CDR1 is SGHAT and CDR2 FQNNGV. The CDR3: CASSTGTSVYEQYF. In DNA, the CDR3 is TGTGCCAGCAGCACCGGGACTAGCGTCTACGAGCAGTACTTC. Looking up the rest from reference TRBV11-2 and TRBJ2-7 gives the full variable domain: EAGVAQSPRYKIIEKRQSVAFWCNPISGHATLYWYQQILGQGPKLLIQFQNNGVVDDSQLPKDRFSAERLKGVDSTLKIQPAKLEDSAVYLCASSTGTSVYEQYFGPGTRLTVT.

This chain joins TRBV5-1 and TRBJ2-7, with TRBD1 as a possible D gene (6 bases). Deletions cut 0 bases from V and 5 bases from J, with 6 bases between. CDR1 and CDR2 (germline): SGHRS, YFSETQ. The CDR3 runs 12 residues. The CDR3 loop is CASSLDRDEQYF. The CDR3 DNA reads TGCGCCAGCAGCTTGGACAGGGACGAGCAGTACTTC.

The V gene is TRBV23-1, the J gene TRBJ2-7, with D possibly matching TRBD1 (6 bases). TRBV23-1 is placed among ORFs of uncertain function. V lost 11 bases and J 2 bases, leaving 19 bases between the germline ends. The CDR3 sequence is 14 residues long. The DNA for the CDR3 is TGCGCCGACCCCCCAGGGACAAACACCTACGAGCAGTACTTC. Translating it yields CADPPGTNTYEQYF.

The chain recombines TRBV7-6 with TRBJ2-1; 9 positions match TRBD2. The V and J ends lost 1 base and 3 bases, in that order; junction bases with no gene match: 1. Germline V CDR1 and CDR2: SGHVS, FNYEAQ. This CDR3 spans 15 amino acids. CDR3 loop: CASSLDSGGYNEQFF. CDR3 sequence (DNA): TGTGCCAGCAGCTTAGATAGCGGGGGCTACAATGAGCAGTTCTTC. Using reference TRBV7-6 and TRBJ2-1 for the parts outside the CDR3, the full variable domain is GAGVSQSPRYKVTKRGQDVALRCDPISGHVSLYWYRQALGQGPEFLTYFNYEAQQDKSGLPNDRFSAERPEGSISTLTIQRTEQRDSAMYRCASSLDSGGYNEQFFGPGTRLTVL.

This chain links TRBV30 with TRBJ1-4; D remains ambiguous. The germline V gene has CDR1 GTSNPN and CDR2 SVGIG (reference sequence). Trimming removed 2 bases from V and 4 bases from J, with 2 bases in between. This CDR3 is 11 amino acids long. CDR3 protein: CAWSRNEKLFF. The CDR3 nucleotides are TGTGCCTGGAGTCGTAATGAAAAACTGTTTTTT.

J is TRBJ1-5 and V is TRBV5-8; TRBD1 might be the D (6 bases). Trimming pared 2 bases from V and 0 bases from J, leaving 18 bases between. Germline V CDR1 and CDR2: SGHTS, YDEGEE. The CDR3 consists of 18 residues. The CDR3 here is CASSLFFGRGLSNQPQHF. CDR3 DNA sequence: TGTGCCAGCAGCTTATTTTTTGGCAGGGGACTTAGCAATCAGCCCCAGCATTTT.

V usage is TRBV10-3 and J usage is TRBJ2-3; D is perhaps TRBD1 or TRBD2 (6 bases each). The V gene's germline CDR1 is ENHRY and CDR2 SYGVKD. The length of the CDR3 is 15 residues. Trimming shortened V by 4 bases and J by 2 bases, and 13 bases separated the two germline ends. The CDR3 DNA sequence: TGTGCCATCAGTGTCCATGGGGGGCCCACAGATACGCAGTATTTT. This translates into CAISVHGGPTDTQYF.

The genes are TRBV6-4 and TRBJ2-2; TRBD1 is a possible D gene (7 bases). The CDR3 runs to 16 residues. The V gene's germline CDR1 is MRHNA and CDR2 SNTAGT. The V gene lost 6 bases and the J gene lost 3 bases, with 17 bases spanning the gap. CDR3 nucleotides: TGTGCCAGCAGGACTTACGACAGGGAGGACACCGGGGAGCTGTTTTTT. It is translated as CASRTYDREDTGELFF.

The rearrangement links TRBV9 to TRBJ2-1, with 12 nucleotides matching TRBD2. Germline lookup yields CDR1 SGDLS and CDR2 YYNGEE. After removal of 6 bases from V and 6 bases from J, the junction contained 4 bases not matched to a gene. CDR3 length equals 14 residues. Written as DNA, the CDR3 is TGTGCCAGCACCTCTAGCGGGAGGGGCAATGAGCAGTTCTTC. Translating gives CASTSSGRGNEQFF.

CDR3 in amino acids: CASSLMLGTADTQYF. The CDR3 nucleotides are TGCGCCAGCAGCTTGATGCTCGGGACCGCAGATACGCAGTATTTT. This chain links TRBV5-1 with TRBJ2-3, with D perhaps matching TRBD1 or TRBD2 (5 bases each). Germline V gene data show CDR1 as SGHRS and CDR2 as YFSETQ. The V gene lost 1 base and the J gene lost 4 bases, with 13 bases spanning the gap. The CDR3 runs 15 residues.

The gene calls are TRBV6-1 and TRBJ2-5; D possibly uses TRBD1 or TRBD2 (5 bases each). This CDR3 has 14 residues. Germline CDR1 MNHNS, CDR2 SASEGT. Deletions cut 1 base from V and 2 bases from J, with 8 bases between. The CDR3 sequence: CASSEGGAQETQYF. CDR3 DNA sequence: TGTGCCAGCAGTGAAGGAGGGGCACAAGAGACCCAGTACTTC.

The J gene is TRBJ1-4, the V gene TRBV7-9; 8 nucleotides match TRBD1. In germline, CDR1 is SEHNR, CDR2 FQNEAQ (reference sequence). J was trimmed by 7 bases and V by 0 bases; bases with no gene match: 7. The length of the CDR3 is 16 residues. The CDR3 nucleotides read TGTGCCAGCAGCTTAGCAGGACAGGGAGGAGGTGAAAAACTGTTTTTT. Amino acids: CASSLAGQGGGEKLFF.